The sequence of this T cell receptor beta chain was determined in a study of blood T cells in healthy people across ages. PCR was performed a second time for about 7 to 12 cycles using a sample-barcoded 5' primer and a J-beta primer mix. Each CDR3 protein is one row after TCRdb ran MiXCR on the 5' RACE reads. Of approximately 580,000 distinct CDR3 sequences listed, approximately 25% are singletons. Worth noting for this clonotype: Its antigen is unknown.

The V gene's germline CDR1 is LGHNA and CDR2 YSLEER. The CDR3 covers 20 residues. V was pared by 0 bases and J by 4 bases, with 24 bases between. Points from the study as a whole: With age, beta diversity per million T cells declined roughly linearly, significantly by roughly 40. Higher diversity, along with more naive CD4+ cells, distinguished long-lived donors from aged donors.

A further study also used this sample, focusing on T cells of mothers and their children. From that report: Over 9.5 million TCR beta CDR3 reads were obtained from each mother, and some 3.2 million from each child. Overlap ran slightly, non-significantly higher for related than unrelated mother-child pairs.

The chain links TRBV4-3 to TRBJ1-4; D is possibly TRBD1 (5 bases). This receptor was taken from a boy aged 5-17 years in good health. Sequences were obtained from blood. The CDR3: CASSQDFQGRRFGFNEKLFF. The DNA for the CDR3 is TGCGCCAGCAGCCAAGATTTCCAGGGCCGCCGCTTTGGGTTTAATGAAAAACTGTTTTTT.